The 21 T cell receptor beta chains in this list originate from one sample, sequenced in a study of neoadjuvant nivolumab and ipilimumab in lung cancer. The repertoire was sequenced with immunoSEQ multiplex PCR; TCRdb's copy has only in-frame clones and lacks some. Seen here are 24,000 or so clones, approximately 80% observed once, and the top ten hold roughly 6.1%. The specimen comprised peripheral blood, sampled before neoadjuvant nivolumab, alone or with ipilimumab. These receptors were collected from an adult with non-small cell lung cancer.

The V and J genes are TRBV6-5 and TRBJ2-7; TRBD1 might be the D (6 bases). The CDR3 has 15 residues. Germline lookup yields CDR1 MNHEY and CDR2 SVGAGI. V was shortened by 0 bases and J by 5 bases, with 14 bases between the two germline ends. The CDR3, as DNA: TGTGCCAGCAGTTACTCTGGTTCGGGGACAAACGAGCAGTACTTC. It encodes CASSYSGSGTNEQYF.

Only one count was recorded for this clone. This chain's CDR3 is CASSPTGELFF. The CDR3 DNA is TGTGCCAGCTCACCAACCGGGGAGCTGTTTTTT. The chain recombines TRBV18 with TRBJ2-2, with no clear D. This CDR3 spans 11 amino acids. V lost 2 bases and J 5 bases, leaving 0 bases between the germline ends. Germline CDR1 reads KGHSH; CDR2 reads LQKENI.

V gene TRBV7-9 combines with J gene TRBJ2-5; D not resolved. Germline CDR1 SEHNR, CDR2 FQNEAQ (reference sequence). The CDR3 contains 12 residues. V was shortened by 2 bases and J by 5 bases, with 6 bases between the two germline ends. The CDR3 DNA sequence: TGTGCCAGCAGCTTATTAGGGGAGACCCAGTACTTC. Translation gives CASSLLGETQYF.

V gene TRBV7-9 combines with J gene TRBJ1-6; perhaps TRBD1 as D (6 bases). The V end was cut by 4 bases, the J end by 7 bases, with 11 bases between. Germline V gives CDR1 SEHNR, CDR2 FQNEAQ (reference sequence). The CDR3 spans 14 residues. CDR3 residues: CASSSTGQNSPLHF. CDR3 nucleotide sequence: TGTGCCAGCAGCTCGACGGGACAAAATTCACCCCTCCACTTT.

The rearrangement joins TRBV19 to TRBJ2-7; 7 bases fit TRBD2. This CDR3 is 14 amino acids long. The germline gives CDR1 LNHDA, CDR2 SQIVND (reference sequence). The trim removed 5 bases at V and 3 bases at J, leaving 7 bases unmatched. The CDR3 DNA is TGTGCCAGTAGTTCTAGCGGAACCTACTACGAGCAGTACTTC. It is translated as CASSSSGTYYEQYF.

The chain carries TRBV6-1 and TRBJ1-5; D possibly corresponds to TRBD1 (6 bases). The CDR3 has 14 residues. The germline gives CDR1 MNHNS, CDR2 SASEGT. Trimming removed 11 bases from V and 3 bases from J, with 17 bases in between. CDR3 in DNA: TGTGCCTGCTGGGGGCGTATTAACAATCAGCCCCAGCATTTT. Its translation: CACWGRINNQPQHF.

This chain connects TRBV5-1 to TRBJ2-4; no definite D call. V lost 0 bases and J lost 7, with 11 bases in between. The length of the CDR3 is 14 residues. Germline CDR1 reads SGHRS; CDR2 reads YFSETQ. The CDR3: CASSLAEAMNIQYF. The DNA for the CDR3 is TGCGCCAGCAGCTTGGCCGAGGCCATGAACATTCAGTACTTC. Full variable domain (missing parts from reference TRBV5-1 and TRBJ2-4): KAGVTQTPRYLIKTRGQQVTLSCSPISGHRSVSWYQQTPGQGLQFLFEYFSETQRNKGNFPGRFSGRQFSNSRSEMNVSTLELGDSALYLCASSLAEAMNIQYFGAGTRLSVL.

The chain has TRBV7-9 and TRBJ2-1; D not resolved. CDR1 and CDR2 (germline): SEHNR, FQNEAQ (reference sequence). There are 14 residues in the CDR3. With 3 bases removed from V and 6 bases from J, the gap between germline ends came to 12 bases. CDR3 sequence reads: CASSFGLWGNEQFF. The DNA of the CDR3 is TGTGCCAGCAGCTTTGGCCTTTGGGGCAATGAGCAGTTCTTC.

The chain uses TRBV29-1 and TRBJ1-6; D unresolved. The CDR3 has 14 amino acids. Germline V gene lookup returns CDR1 SQVTM and CDR2 ANQGSEA. Trimming removed 4 bases from V and 8 bases from J, with 15 bases in between. The DNA for the CDR3 is TGCAGCGTTGCTGCAGGCGCCCCGGATTCACCCCTCCACTTT. It specifies CSVAAGAPDSPLHF. The entire variable domain, with the rest obtained from reference TRBV29-1 and TRBJ1-6, is as follows: SAVISQKPSRDICQRGTSLTIQCQVDSQVTMMFWYRQQPGQSLTLIATANQGSEATYESGFVIDKFPISRPNLTFSTLTVSNMSPEDSSIYLCSVAAGAPDSPLHFGNGTRLTVT.

V and J are TRBV2 and TRBJ1-2; D is ambiguous. The germline gives CDR1 SNHLY, CDR2 FYNNEI. V was cut by 6 bases and J by 6 bases, with 17 bases left in between. This CDR3 is 14 amino acids long. The DNA for the CDR3 is TGTGCCAGCAGCGTGGACGGATTCTTTGATGGCTACACCTTC. This encodes CASSVDGFFDGYTF.

V gene TRBV7-2 combines with J gene TRBJ1-5, with D possibly being TRBD1 (5 bases). There are 14 residues in the CDR3. V shed 2 bases and J shed 4 bases, with 9 bases lying between them. The germline V gene encodes CDR1 SGHTA and CDR2 FQGNSA. The CDR3 reads CASSLSQGNQPQHF. DNA for the CDR3: TGTGCCAGCAGCTTAAGTCAGGGTAATCAGCCCCAGCATTTT.

To note about this clone: The sample has other DNA sequences that encode this CDR3 too. This rearrangement joins TRBV5-5 to TRBJ2-2; the D gene could be TRBD1 or TRBD2 (6 bases each). Germline CDR1 is SGHKS and CDR2 is YYEKEE (reference sequence). V gave up 5 bases and J gave up 2 bases, with 13 bases separating them. The CDR3 is 15 amino acids. CDR3 residues: CASRPQGLNTGELFF. The CDR3 DNA reads as TGTGCCAGCAGACCACAGGGACTTAACACCGGGGAGCTGTTTTTT.

The chain couples TRBV10-3 to TRBJ2-5; D possibly corresponds to TRBD2 (5 bases). Germline CDR1 ENHRY, CDR2 SYGVKD. V shed 7 bases and J shed 2 bases, with 11 bases lying between them. This CDR3 has 13 residues. The CDR3 here is CAINGGLQETQYF. The CDR3 region has the DNA TGTGCCATCAATGGTGGACTGCAAGAGACCCAGTACTTC.

The J gene is TRBJ1-5, the V gene TRBV6-1, with D maybe TRBD1 (6 bases). Germline CDR1 MNHNS, CDR2 SASEGT. V was pared by 6 bases and J by 7 bases, with 19 bases between. The CDR3 loop spans 15 amino acids. The CDR3 loop is CASRRGDKAGQPQHF. CDR3 bases: TGTGCCAGCAGGAGGGGGGATAAGGCTGGGCAGCCCCAGCATTTT.

The chain combines TRBV6-1 with TRBJ2-1; D is perhaps TRBD1 (6 bases). Germline-derived CDR1 and CDR2 are MNHNS and SASEGT. The germline V and J ends were trimmed by 7 bases and 1 base, with 14 bases remaining between them. CDR3 length: 15 amino acids. The CDR3 loop is CASIETGASYNEQFF. The CDR3 DNA follows: TGTGCCAGCATAGAGACAGGCGCTTCCTACAATGAGCAGTTCTTC.

The CDR3 DNA sequence: TGTGCCAGCAGCGTAGGGATACAGGGGCGGGGGAACACTGAAGCTTTCTTT. This sequence encodes CASSVGIQGRGNTEAFF. The chain is built from TRBV9 and TRBJ1-1, with TRBD1 matching 7 bases. The CDR3 has 17 amino acids. Germline CDR1 and CDR2: SGDLS and YYNGEE. V lost 0 bases to trimming and J lost 1 base; unmatched junction nucleotides: 9.

The chain carries TRBV5-8 and TRBJ2-1, with 7 bases matching TRBD2. The trim removed 5 bases at V and 5 bases at J, leaving 7 bases unmatched. Germline CDR1 SGHTS, CDR2 YDEGEE. The CDR3 is 14 residues long. The chain's CDR3 is CASSMWEGNNEQFF. CDR3 DNA: TGTGCCAGCAGTATGTGGGAGGGAAACAATGAGCAGTTCTTC. The variable domain in full, completed from reference TRBV5-8 and TRBJ2-1, reads EAGVTQSPTHLIKTRGQQATLRCSPISGHTSVYWYQQALGLGLQFLLWYDEGEERNRGNFPPRFSGRQFPNYSSELNVNALELEDSALYLCASSMWEGNNEQFFGPGTRLTVL.

The chain has TRBV5-1 and TRBJ2-7, with D unresolved. The length of the CDR3 is 16 residues. Germline V gene lookup returns CDR1 SGHRS and CDR2 YFSETQ. V lost 1 base, J lost 3 bases, and 17 bases lay in between. CDR3 coding DNA: TGCGCCAGCAGCTTGTCAGGTGCTAGAGCCCTCTACGAGCAGTACTTC. This codes for CASSLSGARALYEQYF.

J is TRBJ2-3 and V is TRBV6-6, with 11 bases that match TRBD2. The V and J ends lost 6 bases and 6 bases, in that order; junction bases with no gene match: 5. CDR1 and CDR2 from the germline V gene are MNHNY and SVGAGI (reference sequence). The CDR3 is made up of 14 amino acids. This CDR3 reads CASSHSGGADTQYF. As DNA, the CDR3 is TGTGCCAGCAGCCATAGCGGGGGGGCGGATACGCAGTATTTT.

This clone was counted a single time. This chain uses TRBV7-2 with TRBJ2-5, with 9 bases fitting TRBD2. The CDR3 spans 18 residues. V was pared by 3 bases and J by 7 bases, with 18 bases of the junction left unmatched. In germline, CDR1 is SGHTA, CDR2 FQGNSA. The CDR3 nucleotides are TGTGCCAGCAGCTTTCAACCCTCTGGCGGGGGGGCCTTTGTGACCCAGTACTTC. Amino acids: CASSFQPSGGGAFVTQYF. Full variable domain (outside the CDR3, taken from reference TRBV7-2 and TRBJ2-5): GAGVSQSPSNKVTEKGKDVELRCDPISGHTALYWYRQSLGQGLEFLIYFQGNSAPDKSGLPSDRFSAERTGGSVSTLTIQRTQQEDSAVYLCASSFQPSGGGAFVTQYFGPGTRLLVL.

The chain is built from TRBV19 and TRBJ2-7; possible D gene TRBD2, 7 bases. Germline V gene lookup returns CDR1 LNHDA and CDR2 SQIVND (reference sequence). The V and J ends lost 6 bases and 7 bases respectively, with 13 bases between them. The CDR3 runs 12 residues. The CDR3 DNA reads as TGTGCCAGTAGGGCCGAGGGGGGGGAGCAGTACTTC. This sequence encodes CASRAEGGEQYF.